This T cell receptor (beta chain) was sequenced in a study of blood T cell repertoires in COVID-19. About the research overall: Samples representing acute and convalescent COVID-19 were sourced from the United States, Italy and Spain. In each case, the material was cDNA or gDNA derived from T cells, B-cell-depleted T cells, or PBMCs.

The germline gives CDR1 SEHNR, CDR2 FQNEAQ (reference sequence). V was shortened by 0 bases and J by 1 base, with 8 bases between the two germline ends. The CDR3 consists of 15 residues. In the source study's methods: Nucleated cell number was recorded as an estimate derived from reference gene primer amplification. Assay used: immunoSEQ multiplex PCR; TCRdb lists only in-frame clones, some missing. V and J calls and clone size follow that table, whereas D and trimming were derived from the DNA. The sample consists of 350,000 to 450,000 clones, around 84% of them appearing once. The clonotype originates from a woman aged 18-30 years with acute or convalescent COVID-19. The chain is built from TRBV7-9 and TRBJ2-3, with a tentative D call TRBD2 (6 bases). The sample was peripheral blood. DNA of the CDR3: TGTGCCAGCAGCTTAGCGGGGAGGCGCACAGATACGCAGTATTTT. Translation: CASSLAGRRTDTQYF.